This T cell receptor beta chain is from a study of blood T cell repertoires in COVID-19. Study summary: PBMCs, B-cell-depleted T cells, or T cells were the source of the cDNA or gDNA that made up the material.

Germline V CDR1 and CDR2: ENHRY, SYGVKD. The CDR3 has 14 amino acids. The germline V and J ends were trimmed by 2 bases and 2 bases, with 9 bases remaining between them. The table came from immunoSEQ multiplex PCR; TCRdb's copy has only in-frame clones and leaves some out. The sample holds around 160,000 clones, about four fifths seen once. The chain recombines TRBV10-3 with TRBJ1-2; no clear D. The receptor comes from a woman older than 75 with acute or convalescent COVID-19. The specimen sequenced was peripheral blood. The CDR3 here is CAISENSKNYGYTF. The CDR3 nucleotides read TGTGCCATCAGTGAGAACAGCAAGAACTATGGCTACACCTTC.